The rows below give T cell receptor beta chains drawn from one sample of a study of a mutant IDH1 vaccine in newly diagnosed glioma. Assay used: immunoSEQ multiplex PCR; TCRdb lists only in-frame clones, some missing. The table includes some 70,000 clones, 79% detected once. Sequences were derived from PBMCs, sampled from a glioma patient treated with radiotherapy, temozolomide or both. The source is a man aged 45-60 years with glioma. CDR3s include the opening cysteine and the closing phenylalanine or tryptophan. D genes are given only for firm matches. Only some rows state a clone size, as once, few, many or a class for expanded clones.

J gene	V gene	clone size	D gene	CDR3 protein	CDR3 DNA
TRBJ1-5	TRBV7-6	few	TRBD1	CASSAGTGNQPQHF	TGTGCCAGCAGCGCGGGGACAGGGAATCAGCCCCAGCATTTT
TRBJ2-7	TRBV7-9	NA	TRBD1	CASSFRQGANHEQYF	TGTGCCAGCAGCTTTAGACAGGGGGCGAATCACGAGCAGTACTTC
TRBJ1-5	TRBV19	NA	NA	CASSMGGGAGNQPQHF	TGTGCCAGTAGTATGGGAGGGGGAGCGGGCAATCAGCCCCAGCATTTT
TRBJ1-1	TRBV9	NA	TRBD1	CASSAGQGMNTEAFF	TGTGCCAGCAGCGCAGGACAGGGGATGAACACTGAAGCTTTCTTT
TRBJ1-1	TRBV5-5	NA	NA	CASSPDSDTEAFF	TGTGCCAGCAGCCCTGACAGTGACACTGAAGCTTTCTTT
TRBJ2-7	TRBV20-1	NA	NA	CSAIHEQYF	TGCAGTGCTATCCACGAGCAGTACTTC
TRBJ1-1	TRBV27	NA	NA	CASSLSGGVNTEAFF	TGTGCCAGCAGTTTATCGGGGGGGGTTAACACTGAAGCTTTCTTT
TRBJ2-7	TRBV2	NA	NA	CASSVRDTVGYF	TGTGCCAGCAGTGTCCGGGACACCGTGGGGTACTTC
TRBJ1-5	TRBV6-1	NA	NA	CASLETGSRNQPQHF	TGTGCCAGCTTAGAGACAGGCTCGCGCAATCAGCCCCAGCATTTT
TRBJ1-1	TRBV7-3	NA	NA	CASSLSRDGEAFF	TGTGCCAGCAGCTTATCCCGGGACGGAGAAGCTTTCTTT
TRBJ2-7	TRBV15	NA	NA	CATSTSRETYEQYF	TGTGCCACCAGCACCAGCAGGGAAACCTACGAGCAGTACTTC
TRBJ1-1	TRBV15	NA	TRBD1	CATSDRQGALTEAFF	TGTGCCACCAGCGACCGACAGGGAGCTTTGACTGAAGCTTTCTTT
TRBJ2-1	TRBV7-9	once	NA	CASSFPNEQFF	TGTGCCAGCAGCTTCCCCAATGAGCAGTTCTTC
TRBJ2-2	TRBV21-1	few	NA	CASSKAAGNTGELFF	TGTGCCAGCAGCAAAGCGGCAGGGAACACCGGGGAGCTGTTTTTT
TRBJ2-3	TRBV15	few	TRBD2	CATSREAGGPDTQYF	TGTGCCACCAGCAGAGAAGCGGGGGGGCCAGATACGCAGTATTTT
TRBJ2-5	TRBV5-1	NA	TRBD2	CASSTKRGGETQYF	TGCGCCAGCAGCACAAAGCGGGGGGGAGAGACCCAGTACTTC
TRBJ1-6	TRBV14	NA	NA	CASSQGQFNSPLHF	TGTGCCAGCAGCCAGGGGCAATTTAATTCACCCCTCCACTTT
TRBJ2-3	TRBV4-3	NA	TRBD2	CASSQENTGGPFTQYF	TGCGCCAGCAGCCAAGAGAATACGGGGGGGCCTTTTACGCAGTATTTT
TRBJ2-1	TRBV7-9	NA	NA	CASSSPGLLIYEQFF	TGTGCCAGCAGTTCCCCGGGACTGCTTATCTATGAGCAGTTCTTC